This TCR beta chain is drawn from a study of blood T cell repertoires in COVID-19. A remark on this clone: Additional DNA sequences in this sample encode the identical CDR3.

Original processing methods: Estimates of nucleated cell counts were drawn from the amplification of reference gene primers. Method: immunoSEQ multiplex PCR; TCRdb's copy keeps in-frame clones and lacks some. The V and J calls and clone size were taken over from that table, and D and trimming were inferred from the DNA. This sample has 110,000 or so clones, with roughly four fifths found just once. The V gene's germline CDR1 is SEHNR and CDR2 FQNEAQ (reference sequence). CDR3 length equals 14 residues. Trimming cost V 0 bases and J 3 bases, with 8 bases left between them. The clonotype was recovered from a woman of 80 years or more with acute or convalescent COVID-19. The chain carries TRBV7-9 and TRBJ2-5; possibly TRBD2 for D (6 bases). Specimen: peripheral blood. The CDR3 reads CASSLAGLEETQYF. In DNA form, the CDR3 reads TGTGCCAGCAGCTTAGCGGGACTGGAAGAGACCCAGTACTTC.